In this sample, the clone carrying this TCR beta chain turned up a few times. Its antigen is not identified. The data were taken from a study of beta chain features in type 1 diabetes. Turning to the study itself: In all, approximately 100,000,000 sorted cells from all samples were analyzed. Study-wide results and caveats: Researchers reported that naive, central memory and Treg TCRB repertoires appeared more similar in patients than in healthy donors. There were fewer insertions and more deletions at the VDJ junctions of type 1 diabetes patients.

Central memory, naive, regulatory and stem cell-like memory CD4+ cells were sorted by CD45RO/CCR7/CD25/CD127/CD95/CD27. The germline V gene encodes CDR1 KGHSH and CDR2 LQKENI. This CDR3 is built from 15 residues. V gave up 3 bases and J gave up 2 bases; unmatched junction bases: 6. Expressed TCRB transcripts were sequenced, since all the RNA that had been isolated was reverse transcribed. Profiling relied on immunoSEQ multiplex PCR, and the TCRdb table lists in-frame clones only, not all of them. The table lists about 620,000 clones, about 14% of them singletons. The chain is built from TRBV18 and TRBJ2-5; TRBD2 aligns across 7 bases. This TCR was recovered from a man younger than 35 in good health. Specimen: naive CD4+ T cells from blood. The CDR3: CASSPLLAAQETQYF. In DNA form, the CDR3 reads TGTGCCAGCTCACCGCTTCTAGCGGCACAAGAGACCCAGTACTTC.